These 18 T cell receptor beta chains were sequenced from one sample in a study of shared clonotypes between healthy human individuals. The protocol was immunoSEQ multiplex PCR, while the TCRdb copy is restricted to in-frame clones and leaves out a portion. Of fewer than 1.6 million clones listed, approximately 98.5% are singletons. Sequencing was performed on naive CD4+ T cells sorted from blood. The subset: CD45RA+ positively selected. These TCRs come from a man aged 25-40 years in good health.

The chain employs TRBV10-3 and TRBJ2-5, with a possible D match to TRBD1 (6 bases). The germline V gene has CDR1 ENHRY and CDR2 SYGVKD. The CDR3 totals 12 residues. Trimming pared 8 bases from V and 5 bases from J, leaving 12 bases between. The CDR3 spells CAIGGHGETQYF. The CDR3 DNA follows: TGTGCCATCGGGGGACACGGGGAGACCCAGTACTTC.

The chain is built from TRBV30 and TRBJ1-1, with a possible D match to TRBD1 (5 bases). CDR1 is GTSNPN and CDR2 is SVGIG in the germline V gene (reference sequence). The CDR3 sequence is 16 residues long. V lost 2 bases, J lost 3 bases, and 19 bases lay in between. The CDR3 region is CAWSLAGQTGDTEAFF. The CDR3, as DNA: TGTGCCTGGAGTTTGGCGGGGCAGACGGGGGACACTGAAGCTTTCTTT.

V and J are TRBV7-8 and TRBJ1-5, with unresolved D. V gave up 0 bases and J gave up 4 bases, with 10 bases separating them. The CDR3 is 15 amino acids. Per the germline V gene, CDR1 is SGHVS and CDR2 is FQNEAQ. The CDR3 protein is CASSLALGMNQPQHF. The CDR3 bases are TGTGCCAGCAGCTTAGCGCTGGGGATGAATCAGCCCCAGCATTTT. Filled out from reference TRBV7-8 and TRBJ1-5, the complete variable domain reads GAGVSQSPRYKVAKRGQDVALRCDPISGHVSLFWYQQALGQGPEFLTYFQNEAQLDKSGLPSDRFFAERPEGSVSTLKIQRTQQEDSAVYLCASSLALGMNQPQHFGDGTRLSIL.

Concerning this clone itself: Within the sample, other DNA sequences also encode this same CDR3. V is TRBV5-1 and J is TRBJ2-5; D perhaps matches TRBD2 (5 bases). With 0 bases removed from V and 1 base from J, the gap between germline ends came to 7 bases. The CDR3 spans 14 residues. CDR1 is SGHRS, CDR2 YFSETQ, per germline. CDR3 residues: CASSLVSGQETQYF. In nucleotides, the CDR3 is TGCGCCAGCAGCTTGGTAAGCGGCCAAGAGACCCAGTACTTC.

This clone has a single count. The same CDR3 is also encoded by other DNA sequences in this sample. This rearrangement joins TRBV5-1 to TRBJ1-5; D gene unclear. This CDR3 spans 13 amino acids. Trimming left V 0 bases short and J 7 bases short, with 8 bases between. Germline V gives CDR1 SGHRS, CDR2 YFSETQ. CDR3 protein: CASSLEGGQPQHF. Written as DNA, the CDR3 is TGCGCCAGCAGCTTGGAGGGCGGGCAGCCCCAGCATTTT.

The genes are TRBV7-9 and TRBJ2-7, with 8 bases that match TRBD2. The CDR3 is made up of 14 amino acids. The J segment lost 1 base and the V segment lost 10 bases, leaving 9 bases of the junction unmatched. Germline V lookup: CDR1 SEHNR, CDR2 FQNEAQ (reference sequence). The chain's CDR3 is CATQRLAGSYEQYF. In nucleotides, the CDR3 is TGTGCCACCCAGAGGTTAGCGGGATCCTACGAGCAGTACTTC.

V gene TRBV6-6 combines with J gene TRBJ2-1; D unresolved. The CDR3 spans 13 residues. V was cut by 6 bases and J by 6 bases, with 12 bases left in between. CDR1 and CDR2 from the germline V gene are MNHNY and SVGAGI (reference sequence). The CDR3 DNA follows: TGTGCCAGCAGCCCCACGGCGTCCAATGAGCAGTTCTTC. This translates into CASSPTASNEQFF.

This sequence joins TRBV30 and TRBJ2-5; the D is unclear. Trimming pared 2 bases from V and 3 bases from J, leaving 10 bases between. Germline V CDR1 and CDR2: GTSNPN, SVGIG (reference sequence). CDR3 length: 13 amino acids. The DNA for the CDR3 is TGTGCCTGGAGTCCGGATAGAGAAGAGACCCAGTACTTC. It specifies CAWSPDREETQYF. The whole variable domain, remainder taken from reference TRBV30 and TRBJ2-5, is SQTIHQWPATLVQPVGSPLSLECTVEGTSNPNLYWYRQAAGRGLQLLFYSVGIGQISSEVPQNLSASRPQDRQFILSSKKLLLSDSGFYLCAWSPDREETQYFGPGTRLLVL.

This clone was detected only once. The chain joins TRBV4-3 to TRBJ2-7, with 7 bases matching TRBD2. The trim removed 6 bases at V and 2 bases at J, leaving 13 bases unmatched. The CDR3 totals 16 residues. Germline-derived CDR1 and CDR2 are LGHNA and YSLEER. In nucleotides, the CDR3 is TGCGCCAGCAGTCCTAGGACTAGAGGGCCGCCCTACGAGCAGTACTTC. Protein: CASSPRTRGPPYEQYF.

The chain uses TRBV6-1 and TRBJ1-2; D not certain. The V and J ends lost 7 bases and 2 bases respectively, with 11 bases between them. The CDR3 consists of 13 residues. Germline V CDR1 and CDR2: MNHNS, SASEGT. In DNA, the CDR3 is TGTGCCAGCATATTAACGGAGAACTATGGCTACACCTTC. It codes for CASILTENYGYTF.

Note on this clone: This same CDR3 is encoded by further DNA sequences in the sample. V usage is TRBV20-1 and J usage is TRBJ1-1; no definite D call. V was clipped by 6 bases and J by 3 bases, with 8 bases between them. Germline CDR1 DFQATT, CDR2 SNEGSKA (reference sequence). The CDR3 runs 11 residues. CDR3 sequence reads: CSARTDTEAFF. The DNA of the CDR3 is TGCAGTGCACGGACCGACACTGAAGCTTTCTTT.

This clone was detected once. The chain has TRBV20-1 and TRBJ1-4; D is unclear. Per the germline V gene, CDR1 is DFQATT and CDR2 is SNEGSKA (reference sequence). CDR3 size: 11 residues. CDR3 DNA sequence: TGCAGCGCTCCTTACCGGGAAAAACTGTTTTTT. This sequence encodes CSAPYREKLFF.

This sequence joins TRBV28 and TRBJ2-7; D not resolved. There are 11 residues in the CDR3. With 2 bases removed from V and 6 bases from J, the gap between germline ends came to 5 bases. Germline assignment: CDR1 MDHEN and CDR2 SYDVKM. Here the CDR3 reads CASSLRGEQYF. The CDR3 nucleotides are TGTGCCAGCAGTTTACGCGGCGAGCAGTACTTC. The variable domain in full, with the rest retrieved from reference TRBV28 and TRBJ2-7, is DVKVTQSSRYLVKRTGEKVFLECVQDMDHENMFWYRQDPGLGLRLIYFSYDVKMKEKGDIPEGYSVSREKKERFSLILESASTNQTSMYLCASSLRGEQYFGPGTRLTVT.

The chain combines TRBV27 with TRBJ1-1; possibly TRBD1 for D (5 bases). This CDR3 region has 16 residues. Trimming cost V 8 bases and J 1 base, with 20 bases left between them. From germline, CDR1 is MNHEY and CDR2 SMNVEV (reference sequence). CDR3 amino acids: CASSPLGRVANTEAFF. The DNA for the CDR3 is TGTGCCAGCTCTCCACTCGGCAGGGTGGCGAACACTGAAGCTTTCTTT.

This chain connects TRBV6-6 to TRBJ1-2; D is uncertain. Germline V CDR1 and CDR2: MNHNY, SVGAGI (reference sequence). The V gene lost 8 bases and the J gene lost 7 bases, with 17 bases spanning the gap. CDR3 length equals 13 residues. As DNA, the CDR3 is TGTGCCAGCCGCGAGCTGACGTCCGGTGGCTACACCTTC. It codes for CASRELTSGGYTF.

This chain joins TRBV4-3 and TRBJ2-1; TRBD1 is a possible D gene (5 bases). The CDR3 covers 16 residues. Trimming left V 0 bases short and J 15 bases short, with 24 bases between. Germline CDR1 reads LGHNA; CDR2 reads YSLEER. The CDR3 sequence: CASSQDGWAGPRKLFF. The CDR3 DNA is TGCGCCAGCAGCCAAGATGGGTGGGCAGGGCCTCGTAAACTGTTCTTC.

The rearrangement joins TRBV7-2 to TRBJ1-3, with D tentatively TRBD1 (5 bases). CDR1 and CDR2 from the germline V gene are SGHTA and FQGNSA. Trimming left V 1 base short and J 4 bases short, with 14 bases between. This CDR3 is 16 amino acids long. CDR3 sequence reads: CASSLGSRVPGNTIYF. The CDR3 DNA follows: TGTGCCAGCAGCTTAGGGTCCAGGGTTCCCGGAAACACCATATATTTT.

The chain is built from TRBV5-4 and TRBJ2-3, with 9 bases fitting TRBD2. CDR1 and CDR2 from the germline V gene are SGHNT and YYREEE (reference sequence). The trim removed 1 base at V and 0 bases at J, leaving 6 bases unmatched. There are 17 residues in the CDR3. The CDR3 reads CASSLQREEGSTDTQYF. For the CDR3, the DNA is TGTGCCAGCAGCTTGCAGCGGGAGGAAGGTAGCACAGATACGCAGTATTTT.